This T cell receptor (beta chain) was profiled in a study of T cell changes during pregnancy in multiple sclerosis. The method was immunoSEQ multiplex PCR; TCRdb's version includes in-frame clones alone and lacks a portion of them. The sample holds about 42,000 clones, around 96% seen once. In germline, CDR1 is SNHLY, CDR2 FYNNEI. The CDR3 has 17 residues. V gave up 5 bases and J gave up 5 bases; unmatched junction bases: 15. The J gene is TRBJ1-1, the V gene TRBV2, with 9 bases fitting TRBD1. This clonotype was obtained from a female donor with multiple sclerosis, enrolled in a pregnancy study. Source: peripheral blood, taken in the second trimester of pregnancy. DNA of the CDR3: TGTGCCAGCAGTCCTCGAAACCTAGGGACAGGGAGTACTGAAGCTTTCTTT. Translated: CASSPRNLGTGSTEAFF.